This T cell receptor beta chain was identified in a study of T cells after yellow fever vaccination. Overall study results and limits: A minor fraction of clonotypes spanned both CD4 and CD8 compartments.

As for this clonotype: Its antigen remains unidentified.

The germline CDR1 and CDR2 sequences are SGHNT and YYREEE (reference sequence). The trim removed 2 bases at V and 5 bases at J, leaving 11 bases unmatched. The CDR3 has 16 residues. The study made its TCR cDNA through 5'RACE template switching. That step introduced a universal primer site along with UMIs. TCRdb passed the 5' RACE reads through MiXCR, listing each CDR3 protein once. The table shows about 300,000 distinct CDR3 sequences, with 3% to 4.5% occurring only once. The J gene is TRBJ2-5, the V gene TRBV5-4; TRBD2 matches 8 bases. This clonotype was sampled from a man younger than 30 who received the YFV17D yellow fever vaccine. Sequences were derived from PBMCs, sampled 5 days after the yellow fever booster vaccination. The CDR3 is CASSLAGAEARETQYF. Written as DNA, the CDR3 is TGTGCCAGCAGCTTAGCGGGGGCCGAAGCGAGGGAGACCCAGTACTTC.